A selection of T cell receptor beta chains follows, all from one sample in a study of radiation and T cells in renal cell carcinoma. This table comes from immunoSEQ multiplex PCR, and its TCRdb copy is limited to in-frame clones, with some not included. The data hold roughly 130,000 clones, with roughly 88% observed a single time. The material was blood, obtained from a patient whose treatment included radiotherapy and nephrectomy. The source of these receptors is a woman in her fifties or sixties with renal cell carcinoma. Each CDR3 is given with its conserved first and last residue. D genes are given only for firm matches. Size tells how often a clone was seen (once, few, many) or the class of an expanded clone, and some rows leave it out.

d_gene: -; j_gene: TRBJ1-4; abundance: -; v_gene: TRBV7-9; CDR3nt: TGTGCCAGCAGCTTAGGGGACTCTTTGGGTGAAAAACTGTTTTTT; CDR3aa: CASSLGDSLGEKLFF
d_gene: -; j_gene: TRBJ2-2; abundance: once; v_gene: TRBV4-3; CDR3nt: TGCGCCAGCAGCCAAGACCCGGGGGCGCTTACCGGGGAGCTGTTTTTT; CDR3aa: CASSQDPGALTGELFF
d_gene: -; j_gene: TRBJ1-1; abundance: -; v_gene: TRBV7-9; CDR3nt: TGTGCCAGCAGCTCCTTAAATTCAGGGGTGGGGACTGAAGCTTTCTTT; CDR3aa: CASSSLNSGVGTEAFF
d_gene: -; j_gene: TRBJ2-7; abundance: -; v_gene: TRBV30; CDR3nt: TGTGCCTGGAGTGTGTTAGCGGACTCCTACGAGCAGTACTTC; CDR3aa: CAWSVLADSYEQYF
d_gene: TRBD2; j_gene: TRBJ2-1; abundance: -; v_gene: TRBV5-1; CDR3nt: TGCGCCAGCAGCCGGGGACTAGCCGGCTCCTACAATGAGCAGTTCTTC; CDR3aa: CASSRGLAGSYNEQFF
d_gene: TRBD1; j_gene: TRBJ2-5; abundance: -; v_gene: TRBV19; CDR3nt: TGTGCCAGTAGTACGGGACAGGAGTGGGAGACCCAGTACTTC; CDR3aa: CASSTGQEWETQYF
d_gene: TRBD2; j_gene: TRBJ2-1; abundance: -; v_gene: TRBV30; CDR3nt: TGTGCCTGGAAAGGGTTAGCGGGGGCTGCCCCAGGTGAGCAGTTCTTC; CDR3aa: CAWKGLAGAAPGEQFF
d_gene: -; j_gene: TRBJ2-4; abundance: few; v_gene: TRBV6-5; CDR3nt: TGTGCCAGCAGTCTCCGGTTAGCCAAAAACATTCAGTACTTC; CDR3aa: CASSLRLAKNIQYF
d_gene: -; j_gene: TRBJ1-4; abundance: -; v_gene: TRBV9; CDR3nt: TGTGCCAGCACCAGATCCTTTGGGGGGGGATCAAGCGAAAAACTGTTTTTT; CDR3aa: CASTRSFGGGSSEKLFF
d_gene: -; j_gene: TRBJ2-5; abundance: once; v_gene: TRBV5-1; CDR3nt: TGCGCCAGCAGCTTGGGGTTCGAGGAGACCCAGTACTTC; CDR3aa: CASSLGFEETQYF
d_gene: -; j_gene: TRBJ1-6; abundance: -; v_gene: TRBV6-1; CDR3nt: TGTGCCAGCAGTGAAGGTCAGACCGCGGGCTCACCCCTCCACTTT; CDR3aa: CASSEGQTAGSPLHF
d_gene: -; j_gene: TRBJ1-1; abundance: -; v_gene: TRBV14; CDR3nt: TGTGCCAGCAGCCAAGATCACGGGCGGCTGGGGTCCGCTTTCTTT; CDR3aa: CASSQDHGRLGSAFF
d_gene: TRBD1; j_gene: TRBJ2-5; abundance: -; v_gene: TRBV19; CDR3nt: TGTGCCAGTAGTGAACCACAGGGGCCGTCCCGAGAGACCCAGTACTTC; CDR3aa: CASSEPQGPSRETQYF
d_gene: -; j_gene: TRBJ1-2; abundance: -; v_gene: TRBV7-3; CDR3nt: TGTGCCAGCAGCTTAGGGAGCGGGACACTTTATGGCTACACCTTC; CDR3aa: CASSLGSGTLYGYTF
d_gene: -; j_gene: TRBJ1-4; abundance: -; v_gene: TRBV5-4; CDR3nt: TGTGCCAGCAGCCACCGGGCCGGCGGCGAAAAACTGTTTTTT; CDR3aa: CASSHRAGGEKLFF
d_gene: -; j_gene: TRBJ1-5; abundance: -; v_gene: TRBV19; CDR3nt: TGTGCCAGCAACCGGGCCCGCGGTCAGCCCCAGCATTTT; CDR3aa: CASNRARGQPQHF
d_gene: TRBD1; j_gene: TRBJ2-2; abundance: -; v_gene: TRBV4-2; CDR3nt: TGTGCCAGCAGCCCTACTACAGGGGGCGCTAACACCGGGGAGCTGTTTTTT; CDR3aa: CASSPTTGGANTGELFF
d_gene: -; j_gene: TRBJ1-6; abundance: -; v_gene: TRBV7-4; CDR3nt: TGTGCCAGCAGCTTAATATTTGTCTGGCAGGGGAAGGTAATGAGGAATTCACCCCTCCACTTT; CDR3aa: CASSLIFVWQGKVMRNSPLHF
d_gene: -; j_gene: TRBJ1-2; abundance: -; v_gene: TRBV21-1; CDR3nt: TGTGCCAGCAGCAAACCTGGGGGCGGGTATGGCTACACCTTC; CDR3aa: CASSKPGGGYGYTF
d_gene: TRBD1; j_gene: TRBJ1-5; abundance: -; v_gene: TRBV2; CDR3nt: TGTGCCAGCAGTGGGGACAGGGTTAGCAATCAGCCCCAGCATTTT; CDR3aa: CASSGDRVSNQPQHF
d_gene: TRBD2; j_gene: TRBJ2-1; abundance: -; v_gene: TRBV10-3; CDR3nt: TGTGCCATCGGCCGGACTAGCGGGGGGGTGAGCAATGAGCAGTTCTTC; CDR3aa: CAIGRTSGGVSNEQFF
d_gene: -; j_gene: TRBJ2-7; abundance: once; v_gene: TRBV7-9; CDR3nt: TGTGCCAGCAGCTTAGGGATGGCATGGAGCAACGAGCAGTACTTC; CDR3aa: CASSLGMAWSNEQYF
d_gene: TRBD1; j_gene: TRBJ1-4; abundance: -; v_gene: TRBV29-1; CDR3nt: TGCAGCGTCGCTGACAGGGCACAGAATGAAAAACTGTTTTTT; CDR3aa: CSVADRAQNEKLFF
d_gene: -; j_gene: TRBJ1-2; abundance: -; v_gene: TRBV6-1; CDR3nt: TGTGCCAGCAGTGAAGCCGGGGGAAACTATGGCTACACCTTC; CDR3aa: CASSEAGGNYGYTF
d_gene: TRBD2; j_gene: TRBJ2-2; abundance: once; v_gene: TRBV7-3; CDR3nt: TGTGCCAGCAGCTCCCGTAGACTAGCGCAGGCCGGGGAGCTGTTTTTT; CDR3aa: CASSSRRLAQAGELFF
d_gene: -; j_gene: TRBJ1-2; abundance: -; v_gene: TRBV6-6; CDR3nt: TGTGCCAGCAGTTCCGACAGTTACTATGGCTACACCTTC; CDR3aa: CASSSDSYYGYTF
d_gene: TRBD1; j_gene: TRBJ1-1; abundance: -; v_gene: TRBV19; CDR3nt: TGTGCCAGTAGTATAGATGGCGGACAGGGAAGTCACACTGAAGCTTTCTTT; CDR3aa: CASSIDGGQGSHTEAFF
d_gene: -; j_gene: TRBJ1-1; abundance: -; v_gene: TRBV6-5; CDR3nt: TGTGCCAGCAGTTACTCCGTGCCGGGGACTGAAGCTTTCTTT; CDR3aa: CASSYSVPGTEAFF
d_gene: TRBD2; j_gene: TRBJ2-3; abundance: -; v_gene: TRBV5-4; CDR3nt: TGTGCCAGCAGCACCGGGACTAGCGGGTTGGATACGCAGTATTTT; CDR3aa: CASSTGTSGLDTQYF
d_gene: -; j_gene: TRBJ2-7; abundance: -; v_gene: TRBV5-1; CDR3nt: TGCGCCAGCAGCTCTTTCGAGAACTCCTACGAGCAGTACTTC; CDR3aa: CASSSFENSYEQYF
d_gene: TRBD1; j_gene: TRBJ2-7; abundance: -; v_gene: TRBV2; CDR3nt: TGTGCCAGCAGTCGGGACAGGGAGGACGAGCAGTACTTC; CDR3aa: CASSRDREDEQYF